These 17 T cell receptor beta chains share one sample of origin, sequenced in a study of T cells in Graves' hyperthyroidism and ophthalmopathy (dated by TCRdb to about 2019). Library preparation employed multiplex PCR. The run used an Illumina HiSeq 2000. The TCR beta CDR3 regions were amplified from RNA transcripts. A first-round RT-PCR of the TCR CDR3 used the HTBI primer set with the Qiagen OneStep RT-PCR kit. TCRdb cleaned the public reads at Q25 with fastp, built clones with MiXCR and kept in-frame beta chains. CDR3 protein duplicates are merged, each entry listing the most common genes and DNA. Counted in this sample were hundreds of thousands of distinct CDR3 sequences; around 15% of them appeared once. The ten largest clonotypes hold 3% to 4% of the sample. Sequencing used blood. These TCRs come from a woman aged 30 to 39 with Graves' hyperthyroidism.

This clonotype has a count of ten or more. V and J are TRBV5-6 and TRBJ2-1; 9 nucleotides align to TRBD2. This CDR3 region has 16 residues. J was trimmed by 5 bases and V by 4 bases; bases with no gene match: 10. CDR1 and CDR2 (germline): SGHDT, YYEEEE. Here the CDR3 DNA reads TGTGCCAGCAGCACGCCGGGACTAGCAGTAGACAATGAGCAGTTCTTC. Its protein product is CASSTPGLAVDNEQFF.

The table lists this clonotype with many counts. The rearrangement uses TRBV12-3 or TRBV12-4 and TRBJ1-1; D call uncertain. The ends were cut back, 3 bases at V and 11 bases at J, with 10 bases in the middle. There are 11 residues in the CDR3. The CDR3 here is CASSLIEAAFF. Written as DNA, the CDR3 is TGTGCCAGCAGTTTGATCGAAGCGGCTTTCTTT.

This clonotype was detected a few times. A much larger clone is a single base away; this may be a read error. This chain links TRBV28 with TRBJ2-3; the D is unclear. The germline gives CDR1 MDHEN, CDR2 SYDVKM. This CDR3 is built from 13 residues. V was pared by 11 bases and J by 1 base, with 13 bases between. The CDR3, as DNA: TGTGCCGGCACCCTCCGGGGCACAGATACGCAGTATTTT. It is translated as CAGTLRGTDTQYF.

This clonotype was recorded many times. The chain joins TRBV28 to TRBJ1-1, with 7 bases fitting TRBD1. Germline V gives CDR1 MDHEN, CDR2 SYDVKM. V shed 2 bases and J 6 bases; nucleotides not matched to a gene: 9. The CDR3 sequence is 15 residues long. The CDR3 DNA reads TGTGCCAGCAGTTTAAGACACAGGGGAGGCGCTGAAGCTTTCTTT. It codes for CASSLRHRGGAEAFF.

This clonotype was detected ten times or more. J is TRBJ1-2 and V is TRBV7-8, with unresolved D. CDR1 and CDR2 (germline): SGHVS, FQNEAQ. Trimming removed 5 bases at V and 4 bases at J, with 11 bases between. This CDR3 contains 13 residues. As DNA, the CDR3 is TGTGCCAGCAGCCGAAGGGCCCTCTATGGCTACACCTTC. Translated: CASSRRALYGYTF.

This clonotype came up many times. The V call is TRBV5-1, the J call TRBJ1-1, with 10 bases lining up with TRBD1. V gave up 4 bases and J gave up 7 bases; unmatched junction bases: 10. The CDR3 sequence is 15 residues long. Germline V gene lookup returns CDR1 SGHRS and CDR2 YFSETQ. DNA of the CDR3: TGCGCCAGCAGCACCCTGGACAGGGGGAGAGATGAAGCTTTCTTT. Protein product: CASSTLDRGRDEAFF.

This clonotype appeared many times. This chain links TRBV11-2 with TRBJ2-5; D assignment may be TRBD1 or TRBD2 (7 bases each). Germline-derived CDR1 and CDR2 are SGHAT and FQNNGV. The CDR3 extends over 15 amino acids. Trimming took 6 bases from V and 3 from J, leaving 17 bases between them. The chain's CDR3 is CASRGGGEGKETQYF. CDR3 coding DNA: TGTGCCAGCAGGGGAGGGGGCGAGGGTAAAGAGACCCAGTACTTC.

This clonotype has only a few counts. J is TRBJ2-2 and V is TRBV20-1, with D perhaps matching TRBD2 (6 bases). Germline V CDR1 and CDR2: DFQATT, SNEGSKA (reference sequence). There are 16 residues in the CDR3. V dropped 0 bases and J dropped 1 base, with 12 bases sitting between them. This CDR3 reads CSARDSGGGNTGELFF. In DNA, the CDR3 is TGCAGTGCTAGAGATTCCGGGGGAGGGAACACCGGGGAGCTGTTTTTT.

Many counts were recorded for this clonotype. The chain joins TRBV29-1 to TRBJ2-7; 7 nucleotides match TRBD2. The CDR3 is made up of 13 amino acids. From germline, CDR1 is SQVTM and CDR2 ANQGSEA. Trimming took 5 bases from V and 4 from J; bases not matched to a gene: 8. Written as DNA, the CDR3 is TGCAGCGTTTCCGGGACTACCCCATACGAGCAGTACTTC. Translation: CSVSGTTPYEQYF.

At least ten counts were recorded for this clonotype. V is TRBV6-1 and J is TRBJ1-5, with no clear D. The ends were cut back, 6 bases at V and 4 bases at J, with 7 bases in the middle. CDR1 is MNHNS, CDR2 SASEGT, per germline. This CDR3 has 12 residues. CDR3 residues: CASSQWNQPQHF. CDR3 nucleotides: TGTGCCAGCAGCCAATGGAATCAGCCCCAGCATTTT.

V is TRBV19 and J is TRBJ1-2, with TRBD1 as a possible D gene (5 bases). CDR1 LNHDA and CDR2 SQIVND come from the germline V gene (reference sequence). The CDR3 is 14 residues long. V was clipped by 7 bases and J by 5 bases, with 17 bases between them. DNA for the CDR3: TGTGCCAGTACTCCTTTCGGGGCAGCTTATGGCTACACCTTC. This translates into CASTPFGAAYGYTF.

This clonotype was counted at least ten times. In nucleotides, the CDR3 is TGTGCCAGCAGTTTACTTGGACAGGTGAATGAGCAGTTCTTC. Encoded protein: CASSLLGQVNEQFF. The chain is built from TRBV12-3 or TRBV12-4 and TRBJ2-1, with 7 positions matching TRBD1. This CDR3 region has 14 residues. V shed 2 bases, J shed 7 bases, and the junction held 5 bases outside the gene matches.

Ten or more counts support this clonotype. The gene calls are TRBV30 and TRBJ2-2; D unclear. The germline gives CDR1 GTSNPN, CDR2 SVGIG (reference sequence). V lost 0 bases to trimming and J lost 8 bases, with 10 bases between them. CDR3 length equals 13 residues. DNA for the CDR3: TGTGCCTGGAGTGTGATGGTCTGGGGGGAGCTGTTTTTT. Protein sequence: CAWSVMVWGELFF. Complete variable domain (other parts from reference TRBV30 and TRBJ2-2): SQTIHQWPATLVQPVGSPLSLECTVEGTSNPNLYWYRQAAGRGLQLLFYSVGIGQISSEVPQNLSASRPQDRQFILSSKKLLLSDSGFYLCAWSVMVWGELFFGEGSRLTVL.

This clonotype has ten or more counts. This chain uses TRBV27 with TRBJ2-7; 8 positions match TRBD2. The CDR3 runs 14 residues. Germline loops: CDR1 MNHEY, CDR2 SMNVEV (reference sequence). V shed 3 bases, J shed 4 bases, and the junction held 5 bases outside the gene matches. The CDR3 loop is CASSLTGGWYEQYF. The CDR3 bases are TGTGCCAGCAGTTTGACGGGAGGGTGGTACGAGCAGTACTTC.

Notes on this clonotype: This may arise from a read error, as a much more abundant clone is one base away. The genes are TRBV3-1 and TRBJ2-5; D might be TRBD2 (5 bases). From germline, CDR1 is LGHDT and CDR2 YNNKEL (reference sequence). This CDR3 spans 15 amino acids. Trimming pared 5 bases from V and 5 bases from J, leaving 18 bases between. The CDR3 DNA reads TGTGCCAGCAGCGAACTAGGGTCGGTAGAGGAGACCCAGTACTTC. Translating it yields CASSELGSVEETQYF.

The CDR3: CATSLSPLTGYTGELFF. CDR3 DNA sequence: TGTGCCACCAGCTTGTCTCCCTTGACAGGCTACACCGGGGAGCTGTTTTTT. The rearrangement links TRBV24-1 to TRBJ2-2; D may be TRBD1 (6 bases). This CDR3 has 17 residues. The V gene lost 7 bases and the J gene lost 3 bases, with 20 bases spanning the gap. CDR1 and CDR2 from the germline V gene are KGHDR and SFDVKD.

This clonotype occurred a few times. The rearrangement links TRBV12-3 or TRBV12-4 to TRBJ1-2; 7 nucleotides line up with TRBD1. V shed 6 bases, J shed 8 bases, and the junction held 9 bases outside the gene matches. CDR3 length: 13 amino acids. CDR3 DNA sequence: TGTGCCAGCAGCCGTCCCGGGACAGAGGGCTACACCTTC. It specifies CASSRPGTEGYTF.